The TCR beta chain described here comes from a study of shared clonotypes between healthy human individuals. Notes on this clone: Its specificity is not known.

General study points: Inspection by rarefaction showed sorted-subset sequencing to be incomplete despite large depth. Around 4.7% of naive CD4 clonotypes were shared across a few donors.

Assay: immunoSEQ multiplex PCR; the TCRdb copy retains only in-frame clones and omits some. The sample lists roughly 640,000 clones; roughly 97% were seen once. Looked up from germline, CDR1 is MDHEN and CDR2 is SYDVKM. The CDR3 is 13 residues long. V lost 10 bases, J lost 2 bases, and 14 bases lay in between. The clonotype was recovered from a woman in her twenties or thirties in good health. The sequenced sample consisted of naive CD4+ T cells sorted from blood. Regarding subset: CD45RA+ positively selected. This chain connects TRBV28 to TRBJ1-2; no firm D call. The CDR3 spells CATTDPRNYGYTF. The CDR3 DNA reads TGTGCCACCACCGACCCGAGGAACTATGGCTACACCTTC.